These T cell receptor beta chains were read from a single sample in a study of cytomegalovirus exposure and HLA in healthy donors. Only in-frame clones appear in the TCRdb table, and some are missing; sequencing was by immunoSEQ multiplex PCR. The data hold about 200,000 clones, with approximately 78% observed a single time. Sequencing input: PBMCs. The receptors stem from a woman aged 40 to 50 in good health and CMV-seronegative. CDR3s include the opening cysteine and the closing phenylalanine or tryptophan. The D gene is left open where the match is weak. Only part of the rows carry a size: once, few, many, or a class if the clone is expanded.

v_gene	j_gene	abundance	d_gene	CDR3nt	CDR3aa
TRBV4-1	TRBJ1-5	-	-	TGCGCCAGCAGCCAAGAAAGTAGGAGGGACCCAAGCAATCAGCCCCAGCATTTT	CASSQESRRDPSNQPQHF
TRBV10-1	TRBJ1-1	-	-	TGCGCCAGCAGTGAGTCGAGTTGGGGCGCCACTGAAGCTTTCTTT	CASSESSWGATEAFF
TRBV7-2	TRBJ2-1	-	TRBD2	TGTGCCAGCAGCGTTAGCGGGAGGTCTCATTTTTTATACAATGAGCAGTTCTTC	CASSVSGRSHFLYNEQFF
TRBV2	TRBJ2-3	-	TRBD1	TGTGCCAGCAGGGCGTTTGGGACAGGGGTCACGGATACGCAGTATTTT	CASRAFGTGVTDTQYF
TRBV28	TRBJ2-7	-	-	TGTGCCAGCAGGCAGGGTAGCTCCTACGAGCAGTACTTC	CASRQGSSYEQYF
TRBV30	TRBJ2-3	-	-	TGTGCCTGGAGTAAAGCGGCTACGCAGTATTTT	CAWSKAATQYF
TRBV15	TRBJ1-2	-	-	TGTGCCACCAGCCCGGACAGCCACTATGGCTACACCTTC	CATSPDSHYGYTF
TRBV6-5	TRBJ2-7	-	TRBD2	TGTGCCAGCAGGAGGACTAGCGGCTACGAGCAGTACTTC	CASRRTSGYEQYF
TRBV7-2	TRBJ1-2	few	TRBD1	TGTGCCAGCAGCTTAGCCCCGCAGGGGGCCTATGGCTACACCTTC	CASSLAPQGAYGYTF
TRBV19	TRBJ1-1	-	TRBD1	TGTGCCAGTAGTCTCGGGACAGGAGGGACTGAAGCTTTCTTT	CASSLGTGGTEAFF
TRBV19	TRBJ1-2	once	-	TGTGCCAGTAGCCCGATCGAGGCCTCCTATGGCTACACCTTC	CASSPIEASYGYTF
TRBV12-2	TRBJ2-3	-	-	TGTGCAAGTCGCTTCATAGGGGGGGACGGGCAGTATTTT	CASRFIGGDGQYF
TRBV18	TRBJ2-7	-	TRBD2	TGTGCCAGCTCGAGGCCTAGCGGGATGGGGGGCGAGCAGTACTTC	CASSRPSGMGGEQYF
TRBV10-3	TRBJ1-2	-	TRBD1	TGTGCCATCAGACCCGGGACAGGGGGAGGCTATGGCTACACCTTC	CAIRPGTGGGYGYTF
TRBV9	TRBJ2-4	-	TRBD1	TGTGCCAGCACGCGTGGACAGGGAAGGTGGGCCAAAAACATTCAGTACTTC	CASTRGQGRWAKNIQYF
TRBV18	TRBJ2-7	-	TRBD2	TGTGCCAGCTCACTCGTAGGGACTAGCGGGAGGGCCCACGAGCAGTACTTC	CASSLVGTSGRAHEQYF
TRBV28	TRBJ2-7	-	TRBD2	TGTGCCAGCAGCCCTGCAAGTAGCGGGAGGTCCTACGAGCAGTACTTC	CASSPASSGRSYEQYF
TRBV6-6	TRBJ1-2	-	-	TGTGCCAGCAGTTACCCTCGGGCCCAGGCAGGGGCCGGCTACACCTTC	CASSYPRAQAGAGYTF
TRBV23-1	TRBJ1-1	-	-	TGCGCCAGCAGTCAACGCGTGCAGGGCGGGAACACTGAAGCTTTCTTT	CASSQRVQGGNTEAFF
TRBV5-1	TRBJ2-3	-	TRBD2	TGCGCCAGCAGCTTTAGCCCACTGTATAGCGGGGGCACAGATACGCAGTATTTT	CASSFSPLYSGGTDTQYF
TRBV19	TRBJ2-3	-	-	TGTGCCAGTAGTATGCTAAGCGGTAACACAGATACGCAGTATTTT	CASSMLSGNTDTQYF
TRBV13	TRBJ2-3	once	-	TGTGCCAGCAGCTTAGGGGCCAACACAGATACGCAGTATTTT	CASSLGANTDTQYF
TRBV6-8	TRBJ2-7	-	TRBD2	TGTGCCACCTCCCCGAGCGGGAGGGCCTTCATGGGATCGAACGAGCAGTACTTC	CATSPSGRAFMGSNEQYF
TRBV19	TRBJ2-1	-	TRBD2	TGTGCCAGTAGTACCTACGGGACTAGCTCCTACAATGAGCAGTTCTTC	CASSTYGTSSYNEQFF
TRBV11-2	TRBJ2-1	-	-	TGTGCCAGCAGCCCGGGGTACAATGAGCAGTTCTTC	CASSPGYNEQFF
TRBV19	TRBJ2-2	-	-	TGTGCCAGTATTGTTAGTGGCGGGCCGAACACCGGGGAGCTGTTTTTT	CASIVSGGPNTGELFF
TRBV19	TRBJ2-1	-	-	TGTGCCAGCGGGAGAGCGCTCTCAGATGAGCAGTTCTTC	CASGRALSDEQFF
TRBV18	TRBJ2-2	-	TRBD1	TGTGCCAGCTCACCCTCCGGGACAGGAGGTACCGGGGAGCTGTTTTTT	CASSPSGTGGTGELFF
TRBV6-4	TRBJ2-2	once	TRBD2	TGTGCCAGCAGTGACTCAACTAGCGGGGCCACCGGGGAGCTGTTTTTT	CASSDSTSGATGELFF
TRBV6-6	TRBJ2-2	few	-	TGTGCCAGCAGTTACGCGGGATTTACCGGGGAGCTGTTTTTT	CASSYAGFTGELFF
TRBV4-1	TRBJ1-3	once	TRBD1	TGCGCCAGCAGCCTTACCCGGGACAGGGGAAACACCATATATTTT	CASSLTRDRGNTIYF
TRBV11-3	TRBJ2-7	-	TRBD2	TGTGCCAGCAGCCCCGGGACTAGCGCTTACTACGAGCAGTACTTC	CASSPGTSAYYEQYF
TRBV28	TRBJ2-3	few	-	TGTGCCAGCAACCCGCAGGGTACTCCAGATACGCAGTATTTT	CASNPQGTPDTQYF
TRBV10-3	TRBJ2-7	once	-	TGTGCCATCAGGCCGACAGGAGCCTACGAGCAGTACTTC	CAIRPTGAYEQYF
TRBV28	TRBJ2-7	-	-	TGTGCCAGTAGCCGGCGCCCTCCCTACGAGCAGTACTTC	CASSRRPPYEQYF
TRBV6-6	TRBJ1-5	-	-	TGTGCCAGCAACTCCGGCAATCAGCCCCAGCATTTT	CASNSGNQPQHF
TRBV9	TRBJ2-5	-	TRBD2	TGTGCCAGCAGCGTAGGGCCAGCGGGAACGGGAGAGACCCAGTACTTC	CASSVGPAGTGETQYF
TRBV4-1	TRBJ1-5	-	-	TGCGCCAGCAGCATAGCCGGGGTCGTATTTGGGCCCCAGCATTTT	CASSIAGVVFGPQHF
TRBV6-5	TRBJ2-1	-	-	TGTGCCAGCTTCGGTAGGGGGTACAATGAGCAGTTCTTC	CASFGRGYNEQFF
TRBV11-3	TRBJ1-3	-	-	TGTGCCAGCAGCTTAACTCCAGGGGATGGAAACACCATATATTTT	CASSLTPGDGNTIYF
TRBV28	TRBJ2-1	many	-	TGTGCCAGCAGTTTCGATGCTAGCTCCTACAATGAGCAGTTCTTC	CASSFDASSYNEQFF
TRBV18	TRBJ1-2	-	TRBD1	TGTGCCAGCTCACTCCCGGGACAGCAGGGGAGCTACACCTTC	CASSLPGQQGSYTF
TRBV5-1	TRBJ2-5	few	-	TGCGCCAGCCGCATCGCCGGTTCCGGAGGAGAGACCCAGTACTTC	CASRIAGSGGETQYF
TRBV27	TRBJ2-7	-	TRBD2	TGTGCCAGCAGTTTATCATACAGCGGGAGCTCCTACGAGCAGTACTTC	CASSLSYSGSSYEQYF
TRBV6-5	TRBJ1-4	-	TRBD1	TGTGCCAGCAGGGAAAGACAGGGAGTGCGTGAAAAACTGTTTTTT	CASRERQGVREKLFF
TRBV5-8	TRBJ1-2	-	-	TGTGCCAGCGTCGGAGGCAGGGGATATGGCTACACCTTC	CASVGGRGYGYTF
TRBV30	TRBJ2-2	-	-	TGTGCCTGGAGTGACACAGGGTTACCCGGGGAGCTGTTTTTT	CAWSDTGLPGELFF
TRBV4-2	TRBJ2-7	-	-	TGTGCCAGCAGCCAAGAAGGGGTAGAGGCGTACGAGCAGTACTTC	CASSQEGVEAYEQYF
TRBV27	TRBJ2-7	-	TRBD2	TGTGCCAGCAGTGAGACTAGCTCCGCCTACGAGCAGTACTTC	CASSETSSAYEQYF
TRBV9	TRBJ2-3	-	TRBD2	TGTGCCAGCAGCGCCAGGCAAGCGGGAGGTAGAGATACGCAGTATTTT	CASSARQAGGRDTQYF
TRBV28	TRBJ2-7	-	TRBD1	TGTGCCAGCGCCAGGGGGAGCTCCTACGAGCAGTACTTC	CASARGSSYEQYF
TRBV2	TRBJ2-3	-	-	TGTGCCAGCCATCCGAGTAGAGCAGATACGCAGTATTTT	CASHPSRADTQYF
TRBV19	TRBJ1-2	-	TRBD1	TGTGCCAGTTTCAGACAGGGTAGTGGCTACACCTTC	CASFRQGSGYTF
TRBV7-6	TRBJ2-1	-	TRBD1	TGTGCCAGCAGCTCCATTCCGGGACAGGGCAATGAGCAGTTCTTC	CASSSIPGQGNEQFF
TRBV4-1	TRBJ1-6	-	TRBD1	TGCGCCAGCAGCCTCTCCCGGGACAGGAACAATTCACCCCTCCACTTT	CASSLSRDRNNSPLHF